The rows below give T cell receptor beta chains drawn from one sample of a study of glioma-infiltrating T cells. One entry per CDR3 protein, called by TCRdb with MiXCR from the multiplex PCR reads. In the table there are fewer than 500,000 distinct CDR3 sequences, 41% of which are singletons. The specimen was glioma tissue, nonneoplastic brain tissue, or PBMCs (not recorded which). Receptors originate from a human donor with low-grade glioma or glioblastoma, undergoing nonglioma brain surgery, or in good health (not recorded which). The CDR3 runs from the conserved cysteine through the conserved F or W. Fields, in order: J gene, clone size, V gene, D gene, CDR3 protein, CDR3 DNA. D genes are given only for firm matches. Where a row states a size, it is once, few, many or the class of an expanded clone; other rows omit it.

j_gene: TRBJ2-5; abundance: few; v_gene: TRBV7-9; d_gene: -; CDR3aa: CASSLAPQGSQETQYF; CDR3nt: TGTGCCAGCAGCTTAGCCCCTCAGGGATCCCAAGAGACCCAGTACTTC
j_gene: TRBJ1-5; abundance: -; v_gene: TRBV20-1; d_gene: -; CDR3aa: CSARGTRNQPQHF; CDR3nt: TGCAGTGCTAGGGGGACTCGCAATCAGCCCCAGCATTTT
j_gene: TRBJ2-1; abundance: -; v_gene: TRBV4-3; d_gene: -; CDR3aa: CASSQDLLEEDEQFF; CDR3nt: TGCGCCAGCAGCCAAGATCTCTTAGAAGAGGATGAGCAGTTCTTC
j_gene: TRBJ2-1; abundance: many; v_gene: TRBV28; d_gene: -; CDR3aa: CASSSDGRREQFF; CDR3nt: TGTGCCAGCAGTTCGGATGGGAGACGTGAGCAGTTCTTC
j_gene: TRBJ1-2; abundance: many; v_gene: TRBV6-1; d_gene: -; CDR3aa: CASIRQPYGYTF; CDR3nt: TGTGCCAGCATCAGGCAACCCTATGGCTACACCTTC
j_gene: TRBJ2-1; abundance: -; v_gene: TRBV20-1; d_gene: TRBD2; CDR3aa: CSASSLTSPINNEQFF; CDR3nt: TGCAGTGCTTCCTCCCTGACTAGCCCGATAAACAATGAGCAGTTCTTC
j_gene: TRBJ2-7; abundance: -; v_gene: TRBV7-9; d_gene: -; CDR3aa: CASSLLASVYGQYF; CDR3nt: TGTGCCAGCAGCTTACTGGCCTCGGTCTACGGGCAGTACTTC
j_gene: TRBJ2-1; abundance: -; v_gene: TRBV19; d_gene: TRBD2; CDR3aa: CASRVVAGYNEQFF; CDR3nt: TGTGCCAGTAGGGTGGTAGCGGGATACAATGAGCAGTTCTTC
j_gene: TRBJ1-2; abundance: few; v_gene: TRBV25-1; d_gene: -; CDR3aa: CASSYWNEGYTF; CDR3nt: TGTGCCAGCAGTTATTGGAATGAAGGCTACACCTTC
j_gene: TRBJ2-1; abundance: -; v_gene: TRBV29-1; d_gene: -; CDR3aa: CSVEQKTFYNEQFF; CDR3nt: TGCAGCGTTGAACAAAAAACCTTCTACAATGAGCAGTTCTTC
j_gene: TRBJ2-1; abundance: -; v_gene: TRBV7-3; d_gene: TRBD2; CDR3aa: CASSFSGRANKQFF; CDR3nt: TGTGCCAGCAGCTTCAGCGGGAGAGCTAATAAGCAGTTCTTC
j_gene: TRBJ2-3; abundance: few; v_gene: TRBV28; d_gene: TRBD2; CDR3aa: CASSYPWGSGSEVDTQYF; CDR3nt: TGTGCCAGCAGTTACCCCTGGGGTAGCGGGAGTGAAGTAGATACGCAGTATTTT
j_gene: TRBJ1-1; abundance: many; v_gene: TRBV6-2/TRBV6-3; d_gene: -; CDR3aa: CASNPLAARVNTEAFF; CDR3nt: TGTGCCAGCAACCCCCTCGCCGCCCGGGTGAACACTGAAGCTTTCTTT
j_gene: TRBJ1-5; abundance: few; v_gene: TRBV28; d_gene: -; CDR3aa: CASSGWSDLRNNQPQHF; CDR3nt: TGTGCCAGCTCAGGATGGTCCGACCTCCGGAACAATCAGCCCCAGCATTTT
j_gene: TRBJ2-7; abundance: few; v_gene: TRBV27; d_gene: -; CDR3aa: CASSSSPGLGEQYF; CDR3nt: TGTGCCAGCAGTTCCTCACCGGGACTGGGGGAGCAGTACTTC
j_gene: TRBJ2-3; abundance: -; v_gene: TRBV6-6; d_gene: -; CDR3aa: CASSYGSGRTDTQYF; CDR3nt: TGTGCCAGCAGTTACGGGTCGGGAAGAACAGATACGCAGTATTTT
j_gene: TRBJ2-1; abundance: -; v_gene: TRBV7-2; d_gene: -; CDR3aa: CASSFNYHEEQFF; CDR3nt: TGTGCCAGCAGCTTCAACTACCACGAGGAGCAGTTCTTC
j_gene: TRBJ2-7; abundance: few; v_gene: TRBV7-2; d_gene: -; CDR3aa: CASSLNSPRDSYEQYF; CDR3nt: TGTGCCAGCAGCTTAAACTCCCCGCGGGACTCCTACGAGCAGTACTTC
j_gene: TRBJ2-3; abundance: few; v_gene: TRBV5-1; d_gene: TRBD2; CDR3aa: CASSDGTSGSDTQYF; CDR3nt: TGCGCCAGCAGCGATGGGACTAGCGGATCAGATACGCAGTATTTT
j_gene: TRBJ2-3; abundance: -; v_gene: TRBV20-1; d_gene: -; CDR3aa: CSASDRPTIGTDTQYF; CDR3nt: TGCAGTGCTAGTGATAGGCCTACTATAGGAACAGATACGCAGTATTTT
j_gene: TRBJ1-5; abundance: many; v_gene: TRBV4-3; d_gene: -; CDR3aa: CASSQDQGRQPQHF; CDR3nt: TGCGCCAGCAGCCAAGACCAGGGCCGTCAGCCCCAGCATTTT
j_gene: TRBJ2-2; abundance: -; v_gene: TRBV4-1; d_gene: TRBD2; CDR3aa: CASSQELAGVVTGELFF; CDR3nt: TGCGCCAGCAGCCAAGAACTAGCGGGAGTAGTCACCGGGGAGCTGTTTTTT
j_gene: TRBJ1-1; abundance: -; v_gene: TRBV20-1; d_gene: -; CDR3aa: CSARVAGHVNTEAFF; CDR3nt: TGCAGTGCTAGAGTGGCAGGGCATGTGAACACTGAAGCTTTCTTT
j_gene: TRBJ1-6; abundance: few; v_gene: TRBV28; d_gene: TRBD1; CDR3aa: CASSLSPRDSGSPLHF; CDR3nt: TGTGCCAGCAGTTTATCCCCCCGGGACAGCGGATCACCCCTCCACTTT
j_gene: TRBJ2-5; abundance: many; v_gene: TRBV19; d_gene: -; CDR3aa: CATRQAGETQYF; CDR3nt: TGTGCCACCCGGCAAGCCGGAGAGACCCAGTACTTC
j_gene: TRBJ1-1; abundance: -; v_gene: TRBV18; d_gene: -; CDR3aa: CASSSDKKTEAFF; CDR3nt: TGTGCCAGCTCATCCGACAAGAAGACTGAAGCTTTCTTT
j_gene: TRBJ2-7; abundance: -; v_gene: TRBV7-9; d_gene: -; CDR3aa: CASSLGGRGGYEQYF; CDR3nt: TGTGCCAGCAGCTTAGGGGGCAGGGGCGGCTACGAGCAGTACTTC
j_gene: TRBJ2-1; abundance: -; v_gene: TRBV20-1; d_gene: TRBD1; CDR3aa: CSAVSPGQGRNEQFF; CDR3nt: TGCAGTGCCGTCAGCCCGGGACAGGGTAGGAATGAGCAGTTCTTC
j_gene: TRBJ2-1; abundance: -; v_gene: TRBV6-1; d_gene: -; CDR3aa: CASTSNRGIDEQFF; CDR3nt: TGTGCCAGCACCTCCAACCGCGGGATAGATGAGCAGTTCTTC
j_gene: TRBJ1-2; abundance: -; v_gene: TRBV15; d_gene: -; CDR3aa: CATSGDREGTPNYGYTF; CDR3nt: TGTGCCACCAGCGGAGATAGGGAGGGGACACCCAACTATGGCTACACCTTC